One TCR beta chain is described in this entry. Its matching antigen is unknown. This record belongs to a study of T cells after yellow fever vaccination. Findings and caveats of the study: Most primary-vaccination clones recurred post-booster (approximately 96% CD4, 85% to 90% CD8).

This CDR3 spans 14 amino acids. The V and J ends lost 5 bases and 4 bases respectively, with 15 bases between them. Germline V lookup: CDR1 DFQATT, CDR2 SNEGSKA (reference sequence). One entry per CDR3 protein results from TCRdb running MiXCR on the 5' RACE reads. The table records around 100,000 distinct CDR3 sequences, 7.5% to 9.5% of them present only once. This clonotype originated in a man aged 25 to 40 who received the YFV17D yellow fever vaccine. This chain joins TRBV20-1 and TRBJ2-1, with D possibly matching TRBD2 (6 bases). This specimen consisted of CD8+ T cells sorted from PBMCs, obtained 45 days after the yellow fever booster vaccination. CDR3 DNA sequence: TGCAGTGCTGTTGCGGGACGGCCGTACAATGAGCAGTTCTTC. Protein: CSAVAGRPYNEQFF.